This is a list of T cell receptor beta chains from one sample in a study of cytomegalovirus exposure and HLA in healthy donors. The assay was immunoSEQ multiplex PCR, and TCRdb's table has in-frame clones only and misses some. This table has about 140,000 clones, 87% appearing once. The sample consisted of PBMCs. These receptor sequences come from a man younger than 35 in good health and CMV-seropositive. CDR3s include the opening cysteine and the closing phenylalanine or tryptophan. The D gene is left open where the match is weak. The size entry is marked missing in some rows and otherwise reads once, few, many or a size class.

cdr3_length	clone_size	d_call	j_call	v_call	cdr3_nt	cdr3_aa
15	.	.	TRBJ2-7	TRBV6-5	TGTGCCAGCAGCCCGGGGGACTTTAATCGGTACGAGCAGTACTTC	CASSPGDFNRYEQYF
13	.	.	TRBJ1-3	TRBV15	TGTGCCACCAGCACAGGGGACGGAAACACCATATATTTT	CATSTGDGNTIYF
13	.	.	TRBJ1-1	TRBV11-3	TGTGCCAGCAGCGCGGACAGGAACACTGAAGCTTTCTTT	CASSADRNTEAFF
14	.	.	TRBJ1-3	TRBV19	TGTGCCAGTACCTCAGGACAGTCCTATGGCTTTATATATTTT	CASTSGQSYGFIYF
11	.	TRBD1	TRBJ1-2	TRBV20-1	TGCAGTGCGGGACAGGGGGCAGGCTACACCTTC	CSAGQGAGYTF
13	.	.	TRBJ1-4	TRBV10-1	TGCGCCAGCAGCCCCTCTGCCGGGGAAAAACTGTTTTTT	CASSPSAGEKLFF
15	.	.	TRBJ1-4	TRBV7-2	TGTGCCAGCAGCTTAGTAGCCTCAACTAATGAAAAACTGTTTTTT	CASSLVASTNEKLFF
14	.	TRBD1	TRBJ1-2	TRBV6-1	TGTGCCGGACGGACAGGAAACTTAAACTATGGCTACACCTTC	CAGRTGNLNYGYTF
16	.	.	TRBJ1-5	TRBV27	TGTGCCAGCAGTTCGCCGGGGGGTGAAGGGAGTCAGCCCCAGCATTTT	CASSSPGGEGSQPQHF
13	.	.	TRBJ1-1	TRBV4-1	TGCGCCAGCAGACGCCTATCCGAAGCTGAAGCTTTCTTT	CASRRLSEAEAFF
13	.	.	TRBJ1-1	TRBV6-1	TGTGCCAGCAGCGAGACAGTGAACACTGAAGCTTTCTTT	CASSETVNTEAFF
17	.	TRBD1	TRBJ1-2	TRBV27	TGTGCCAGCAGTCCTCATCCGGGACAGGGGGTAGGTTATGGCTACACCTTC	CASSPHPGQGVGYGYTF
15	.	TRBD2	TRBJ2-5	TRBV5-1	TGCGCCAGCAGCTTACCTAGCGGGGGGGCGGAGACCCAGTACTTC	CASSLPSGGAETQYF
13	few	.	TRBJ1-1	TRBV6-1	TGTGCCAGCAGTTCAGGGTCGAACACTGAAGCTTTCTTT	CASSSGSNTEAFF
14	.	TRBD2	TRBJ2-7	TRBV4-1	TGCGCCAGCAGCCTGACTAGCGGGAGCTACGAGCAGTACTTC	CASSLTSGSYEQYF
12	.	.	TRBJ2-7	TRBV19	TGTGCCAGTTCCTCGGGTTCTGAGAAGCAGTACTTC	CASSSGSEKQYF
10	.	.	TRBJ1-1	TRBV7-2	TGTGCCAGCAGCCCTTTCGGGGCTTTCTTT	CASSPFGAFF
15	.	TRBD1	TRBJ1-5	TRBV5-1	TGCGCCAGCAGCCCGACAGGGGCGATCAATCAGCCCCAGCATTTT	CASSPTGAINQPQHF
14	.	.	TRBJ1-1	TRBV5-1	TGCGCCAGCAGCCCAGGGACAATGAACACTGAAGCTTTCTTT	CASSPGTMNTEAFF
15	.	.	TRBJ2-1	TRBV6-1	TGTGCCAGCAGTGTTAAAGGGGTCCCCTACAATGAGCAGTTCTTC	CASSVKGVPYNEQFF
16	once	TRBD2	TRBJ2-1	TRBV4-1	TGCGCCAGCAGCGACTTCGGACTAGCGGGAAACAATGAGCAGTTCTTC	CASSDFGLAGNNEQFF
15	.	TRBD2	TRBJ2-1	TRBV4-2	TGTGCCAGCAGCCAAGAAGGGACTAGCGGGGGAAAAAAATTCTTC	CASSQEGTSGGKKFF
14	.	.	TRBJ2-1	TRBV29-1	TGCAGCGCTCAGAGTGGGTGGGAGGCTTGGGAGCAGTTCTTC	CSAQSGWEAWEQFF
15	once	.	TRBJ2-5	TRBV5-1	TGCGCCAGCAGCTTGGCCGCAGGGGGGCAAGAGACCCAGTACTTC	CASSLAAGGQETQYF